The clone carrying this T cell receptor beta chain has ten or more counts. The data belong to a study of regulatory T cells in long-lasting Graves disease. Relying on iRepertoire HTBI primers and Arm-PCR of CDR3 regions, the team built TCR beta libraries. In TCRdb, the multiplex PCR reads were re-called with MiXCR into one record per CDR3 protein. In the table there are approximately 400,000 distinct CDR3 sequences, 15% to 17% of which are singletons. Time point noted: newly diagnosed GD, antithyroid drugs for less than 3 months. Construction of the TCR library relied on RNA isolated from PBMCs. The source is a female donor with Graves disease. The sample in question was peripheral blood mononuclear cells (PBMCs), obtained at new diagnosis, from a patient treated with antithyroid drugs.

CDR3 region: CATSFGEGSMEKLFF. The CDR3 DNA reads as TGTGCCACCAGCTTTGGGGAGGGAAGCATGGAAAAACTGTTTTTT. V is TRBV15 and J is TRBJ1-4; unclear D gene. The germline CDR1 and CDR2 sequences are LNHNV and YYDKDF (reference sequence). This CDR3 region has 15 residues. Trimming removed 5 bases at V and 8 bases at J, with 18 bases between. The complete variable domain, with remaining parts taken from reference TRBV15 and TRBJ1-4, reads DAMVIQNPRYQVTQFGKPVTLSCSQTLNHNVMYWYQQKSSQAPKLLFHYYDKDFNNEADTPDNFQSRRPNTSFCFLDIRSPGLGDTAMYLCATSFGEGSMEKLFFGSGTQLSVL.